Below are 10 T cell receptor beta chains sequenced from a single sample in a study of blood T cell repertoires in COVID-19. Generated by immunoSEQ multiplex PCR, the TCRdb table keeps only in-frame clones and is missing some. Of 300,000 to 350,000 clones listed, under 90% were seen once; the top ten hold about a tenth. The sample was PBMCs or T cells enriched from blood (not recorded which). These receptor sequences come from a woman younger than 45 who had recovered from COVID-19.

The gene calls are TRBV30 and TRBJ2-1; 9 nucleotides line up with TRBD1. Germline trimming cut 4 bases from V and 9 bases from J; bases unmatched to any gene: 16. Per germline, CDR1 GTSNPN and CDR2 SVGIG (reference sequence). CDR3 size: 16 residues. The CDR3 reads CAWKALSLQGAGEQFF. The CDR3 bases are TGTGCCTGGAAAGCTTTGTCCCTACAGGGGGCTGGTGAGCAGTTCTTC.

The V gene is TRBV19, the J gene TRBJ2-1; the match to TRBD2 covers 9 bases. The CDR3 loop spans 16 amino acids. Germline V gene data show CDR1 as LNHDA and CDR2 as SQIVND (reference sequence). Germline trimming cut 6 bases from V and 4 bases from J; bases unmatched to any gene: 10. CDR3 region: CASSPSGTTLYNEQFF. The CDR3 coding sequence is TGTGCCAGTAGCCCTAGCGGGACAACACTTTACAATGAGCAGTTCTTC.

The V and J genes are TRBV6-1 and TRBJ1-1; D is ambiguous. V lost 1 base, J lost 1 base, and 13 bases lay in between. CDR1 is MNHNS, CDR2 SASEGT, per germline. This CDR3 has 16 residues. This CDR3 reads CASSEEIGEGNTEAFF. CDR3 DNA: TGTGCCAGCAGTGAAGAAATTGGGGAGGGGAACACTGAAGCTTTCTTT.

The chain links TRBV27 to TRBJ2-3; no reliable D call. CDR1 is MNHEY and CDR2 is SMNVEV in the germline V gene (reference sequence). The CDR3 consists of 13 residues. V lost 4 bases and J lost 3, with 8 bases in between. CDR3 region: CASSSQFTDTQYF. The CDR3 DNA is TGTGCCAGCAGTTCCCAATTTACAGATACGCAGTATTTT.

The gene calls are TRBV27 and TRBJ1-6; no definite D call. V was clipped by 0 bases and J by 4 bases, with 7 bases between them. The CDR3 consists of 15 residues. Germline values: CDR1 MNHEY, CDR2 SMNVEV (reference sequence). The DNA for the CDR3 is TGTGCCAGCAGTTTATCGGCGGGGTATAATTCACCCCTCCACTTT. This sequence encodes CASSLSAGYNSPLHF.

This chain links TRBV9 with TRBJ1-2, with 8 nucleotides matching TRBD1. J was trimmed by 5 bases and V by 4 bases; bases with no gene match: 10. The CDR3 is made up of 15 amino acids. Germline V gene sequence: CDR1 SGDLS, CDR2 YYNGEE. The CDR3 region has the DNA TGTGCCAGCAGCTCGAACAGGGGGGCGACTTATGGCTACACCTTC. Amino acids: CASSSNRGATYGYTF.

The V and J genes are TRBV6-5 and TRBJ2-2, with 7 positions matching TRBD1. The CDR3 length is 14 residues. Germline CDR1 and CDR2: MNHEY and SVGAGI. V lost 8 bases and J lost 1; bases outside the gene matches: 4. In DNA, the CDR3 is TGTGCCAGCCAGCCAGGGGGGAACACCGGGGAGCTGTTTTTT. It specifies CASQPGGNTGELFF.

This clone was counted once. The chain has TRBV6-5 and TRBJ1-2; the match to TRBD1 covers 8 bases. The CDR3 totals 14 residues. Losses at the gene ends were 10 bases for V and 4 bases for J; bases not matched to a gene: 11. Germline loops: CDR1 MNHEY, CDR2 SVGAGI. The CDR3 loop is CAIMDRASSYGYTF. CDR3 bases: TGTGCCATTATGGACAGGGCCTCAAGCTATGGCTACACCTTC.

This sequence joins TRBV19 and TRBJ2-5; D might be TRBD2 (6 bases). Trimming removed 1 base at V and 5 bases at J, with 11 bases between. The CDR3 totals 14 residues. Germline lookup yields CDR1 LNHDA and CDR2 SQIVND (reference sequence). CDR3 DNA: TGTGCCAGTAGTATAGGGGGAGGTCTGGAGACCCAGTACTTC. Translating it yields CASSIGGGLETQYF.

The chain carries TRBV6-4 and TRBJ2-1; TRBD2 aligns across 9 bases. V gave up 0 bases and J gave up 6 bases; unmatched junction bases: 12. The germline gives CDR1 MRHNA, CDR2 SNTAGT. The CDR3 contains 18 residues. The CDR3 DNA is TGTGCCAGCAGTGACTCGGCCCAGGGGCTAGCGGGGACCAATGAGCAGTTCTTC. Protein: CASSDSAQGLAGTNEQFF.